The TCR beta chain described here comes from a study of OX40 agonist ivuxolimab in advanced cancers. For the study at large: Averaging about 60 years in age, with a range of 23 to 79, the cohort was 65% to 85% male. General study findings and limits: Clonal expansion from baseline to week 6 occurred in both CD4+ and CD8+ T cells.

In regard to this clone: The antigen is unknown.

The germline V gene has CDR1 MNHEY and CDR2 SVGAGI. The V gene lost 1 base and the J gene lost 1 base, with 13 bases spanning the gap. CDR3 length equals 16 residues. The table came from immunoSEQ multiplex PCR; TCRdb's copy has only in-frame clones and leaves some out. The data show tens of thousands of clones, about 93% seen once. The specimen was CD4+ or CD8+ T cells sorted from blood, collected in a trial of the OX40 agonist ivuxolimab. J is TRBJ1-1 and V is TRBV6-5; D possibly corresponds to TRBD1 (5 bases). The receptor was derived from an adult with an advanced solid tumor such as melanoma, head and neck, liver or kidney cancer. CDR3 nucleotide sequence: TGTGCCAGCAGTTACTTTGGGGCCGGTCAGAACACTGAAGCTTTCTTT. It translates to CASSYFGAGQNTEAFF.